The rows below give T cell receptor beta chains drawn from one sample of a study of blood T cells in healthy people across ages. TCRdb used MiXCR to reprocess the 5' RACE reads, holding one entry per CDR3 protein. Of roughly 900,000 distinct CDR3 sequences in the sample, about 48% are singletons; the top ten hold 13%. The sequencing sample was made of blood. The receptors come from a man younger than 45 in good health. Each CDR3 is given with its conserved first and last residue. The D gene is left open where the match is weak. Size values are once, few and many counts, or a class for expanded clones, and some rows have none.

D: .
J: TRBJ2-1
V: TRBV6-5
size: many
DNA: TGTGCCAGCAGCTTAAGGAGCTCCTACAATGAGCAGTTCTTC
CDR3: CASSLRSSYNEQFF

D: TRBD1
J: TRBJ1-6
V: TRBV27
size: .
DNA: TGTGCCAGCAGCCGACGGGCGACAGGGGAAAATTCACCCCTCCACTTT
CDR3: CASSRRATGENSPLHF

D: .
J: TRBJ1-2
V: TRBV3-1
size: .
DNA: TGTGCCAGCAGCCAAAGAGACTTGAGAACTTACACCTTC
CDR3: CASSQRDLRTYTF

D: .
J: TRBJ2-6
V: TRBV12-3/TRBV12-4
size: once
DNA: TGTGCCAGCAGTATAACTACAGGCTCTGGGGCCAACGTCCTGACTTTC
CDR3: CASSITTGSGANVLTF

D: .
J: TRBJ1-4
V: TRBV2
size: .
DNA: TGTGCCAGCAGTGAAGCACCCCCAGTCACGTTTGGTGAAAAACTGTTTTTT
CDR3: CASSEAPPVTFGEKLFF

D: TRBD1
J: TRBJ1-2
V: TRBV20-1
size: .
DNA: TGCAGTGCTGGACGACAGGGAAACTATGGCTACACCTTC
CDR3: CSAGRQGNYGYTF

D: .
J: TRBJ1-1
V: TRBV5-1
size: .
DNA: TGCGCCAGCAACCGGGACGGGAACACTGAAGCTTTCTTT
CDR3: CASNRDGNTEAFF

D: .
J: TRBJ2-1
V: TRBV5-1
size: .
DNA: TGCGCCAGCAGCCCCTATGGAGGCTGGGTCGATGAGCAGTTCTTC
CDR3: CASSPYGGWVDEQFF

D: .
J: TRBJ2-7
V: TRBV20-1
size: few
DNA: TGCAGTGCTGGACTGTTCTCCTACGAGCAGTACTTC
CDR3: CSAGLFSYEQYF

D: .
J: TRBJ2-5
V: TRBV10-3
size: .
DNA: TGTGCCATCAGTGCTAGCAGCAATGAGCAGTACTTC
CDR3: CAISASSNEQYF

D: TRBD1
J: TRBJ2-3
V: TRBV4-1
size: .
DNA: TGCGCCAGCAGCCTGAGACAGGGGAGAAGCACAGATACGCAGTATTTT
CDR3: CASSLRQGRSTDTQYF

D: TRBD2
J: TRBJ2-5
V: TRBV4-3
size: .
DNA: TGCGCCAGCAGCCAAGATTGGGATAGCGGGGGGGTAGAGACCCAGTACTTC
CDR3: CASSQDWDSGGVETQYF

D: .
J: TRBJ1-1
V: TRBV10-3
size: .
DNA: TGTGCCATCAGACCGAGGACAGTAAACACTGAAGCTTTCTTT
CDR3: CAIRPRTVNTEAFF

D: .
J: TRBJ2-1
V: TRBV5-1
size: .
DNA: TGCGCCAGCAGCGCACGACAAAACAATGAGCAGTTCTTC
CDR3: CASSARQNNEQFF

D: .
J: TRBJ1-2
V: TRBV29-1
size: .
DNA: TGCAGCGTTGCTGGGAGTGGAAGCGGCTACACCTTC
CDR3: CSVAGSGSGYTF

D: TRBD2
J: TRBJ2-5
V: TRBV4-1
size: .
DNA: TGCGCCAGCAGCCAGGGGATAGCGGGGGCCCAGCGCGAGACCCAGTACTTC
CDR3: CASSQGIAGAQRETQYF

D: .
J: TRBJ2-6
V: TRBV4-3
size: many
DNA: TGCGCCAGCAGCCAATTACAACCCTCCTACTCTGGGGCCAACGTCCTGACTTTC
CDR3: CASSQLQPSYSGANVLTF

D: .
J: TRBJ1-1
V: TRBV4-1
size: few
DNA: TGCGCCAGCAGCCAAGGCCTCGGGGGTGAAGCTTTCTTT
CDR3: CASSQGLGGEAFF

D: .
J: TRBJ1-1
V: TRBV3-1
size: .
DNA: TGTGCCAGCACCGAGGGGACCAGGGTGAACACTGAAGCTTTCTTT
CDR3: CASTEGTRVNTEAFF

D: TRBD1
J: TRBJ1-2
V: TRBV7-2
size: .
DNA: TGTGCCAGCAGCCCGCGGACAGGGGAGACGACTGGCTACACCTTC
CDR3: CASSPRTGETTGYTF

D: .
J: TRBJ2-7
V: TRBV14
size: .
DNA: TGTGCCAGCACCCGGGGTGTGGACTACGAGCAGTACTTC
CDR3: CASTRGVDYEQYF

D: .
J: TRBJ2-5
V: TRBV15
size: few
DNA: TGTGCCACCAGCATTAAAGATCGTGAGACCCAGTACTTC
CDR3: CATSIKDRETQYF

D: .
J: TRBJ2-1
V: TRBV12-3/TRBV12-4
size: .
DNA: TGTGCCAGCAGTTTAGCAACCTTCTCCTACAATGAGCAGTTCTTC
CDR3: CASSLATFSYNEQFF

D: .
J: TRBJ2-5
V: TRBV6-6
size: many
DNA: TGTGCCAGCAGTCCCGGGACGTATCAAGAGACCCAGTACTTC
CDR3: CASSPGTYQETQYF

D: .
J: TRBJ2-7
V: TRBV6-2/TRBV6-3
size: .
DNA: TGTGCCAGCGCTACCCCCACAGGGACGTACGAGCAGTACTTC
CDR3: CASATPTGTYEQYF

D: TRBD1
J: TRBJ1-5
V: TRBV27
size: .
DNA: TGTGCCAGCAGTGCCCGACAGGGTCTGAGCAATCAGCCCCAGCATTTT
CDR3: CASSARQGLSNQPQHF

D: TRBD2
J: TRBJ2-4
V: TRBV20-1
size: .
DNA: TGCAGTGCTAGCACCGGGACTAGCGGGGAAAACATTCAGTACTTC
CDR3: CSASTGTSGENIQYF

D: TRBD1
J: TRBJ2-2
V: TRBV14
size: .
DNA: TGTGCCAGCAGCCCGCTGGGGACAGAGAACACCGGGGAGCTGTTTTTT
CDR3: CASSPLGTENTGELFF

D: TRBD1
J: TRBJ2-1
V: TRBV6-5
size: few
DNA: TGTGCCAGCAGAGAGGAGGCAGGGGGCATCGTTGAGCAGTTCTTC
CDR3: CASREEAGGIVEQFF

D: .
J: TRBJ2-7
V: TRBV6-6
size: .
DNA: TGTGCCAGCAGACTTGGGGACATTTCCTACGAGCAGTACTTC
CDR3: CASRLGDISYEQYF

D: .
J: TRBJ2-7
V: TRBV7-9
size: .
DNA: TGTGCCAGCAGAAAACCGGGACGGAGCTCCTACGAGCAGTACTTC
CDR3: CASRKPGRSSYEQYF

D: .
J: TRBJ1-1
V: TRBV6-5
size: few
DNA: TGTGCCAGCAGTTACTCTTTGGGGGGGGGAACTGAAGCTTTCTTT
CDR3: CASSYSLGGGTEAFF

D: TRBD2
J: TRBJ2-3
V: TRBV7-2
size: .
DNA: TGTGCCAGCAGCTTAACGGCTAGCGGGGGCACAGATACGCAGTATTTT
CDR3: CASSLTASGGTDTQYF

D: TRBD2
J: TRBJ2-3
V: TRBV28
size: .
DNA: TGTGCCAGCAGTTCCTCCGGGACTAGCGTTGCAGATACGCAGTATTTT
CDR3: CASSSSGTSVADTQYF

D: .
J: TRBJ2-2
V: TRBV20-1
size: .
DNA: TGCAGTGCTAGGCCGGGACGGCAAACCGGGGAGCTGTTTTTT
CDR3: CSARPGRQTGELFF

D: .
J: TRBJ2-7
V: TRBV7-2
size: .
DNA: TGTGCCAGCATCTTAGACCCCTACGAGCAGTACTTC
CDR3: CASILDPYEQYF

D: .
J: TRBJ2-3
V: TRBV29-1
size: few
DNA: TGCAGCGTTCTCCGGACGGACACAGATACGCAGTATTTT
CDR3: CSVLRTDTDTQYF

D: TRBD1
J: TRBJ1-2
V: TRBV10-3
size: few
DNA: TGTGCCATCAGCACGGGACAGGGGGGAGCCGGCTACACCTTC
CDR3: CAISTGQGGAGYTF

D: .
J: TRBJ2-5
V: TRBV2
size: .
DNA: TGTGCCAGTACCCAGGGAGGAGGAGAGACCCAGTACTTC
CDR3: CASTQGGGETQYF

D: TRBD1
J: TRBJ1-2
V: TRBV12-3/TRBV12-4
size: .
DNA: TGTGCCAGCAGAGCTACAGGGGCTCTTTATGGCTACACCTTC
CDR3: CASRATGALYGYTF

D: TRBD2
J: TRBJ2-4
V: TRBV10-3
size: .
DNA: TGTGCCATCAGTGAGTCGGTATTAGCGGGAGTAGCCAACATTCAGTACTTC
CDR3: CAISESVLAGVANIQYF

D: .
J: TRBJ2-3
V: TRBV20-1
size: .
DNA: TGCAGTGCTGGACTCCCGGGACATAGTTACACAGATACGCAGTATTTT
CDR3: CSAGLPGHSYTDTQYF

D: .
J: TRBJ2-3
V: TRBV7-2
size: .
DNA: TGTGCCAGCAGCTTAGGTGGGGGGCTTATACGAGATACGCAGTATTTT
CDR3: CASSLGGGLIRDTQYF

D: .
J: TRBJ1-6
V: TRBV11-3
size: .
DNA: TGTGCCAGCAGGTGGGGGAATTCACCCCTCCACTTT
CDR3: CASRWGNSPLHF

D: .
J: TRBJ2-7
V: TRBV20-1
size: .
DNA: TGCAGTGCTAGAGGTCCAGCCCACTACGAGCAGTACTTC
CDR3: CSARGPAHYEQYF

D: TRBD2
J: TRBJ2-3
V: TRBV27
size: few
DNA: TGTGCCAGCAGTTTATCGGGAGCGGGGGGGGGCTTTGGTACGCAGTATTTT
CDR3: CASSLSGAGGGFGTQYF

D: TRBD2
J: TRBJ2-7
V: TRBV29-1
size: .
DNA: TGCAGCGTTGAGGACGGGAGGACGGAGCAGTACTTC
CDR3: CSVEDGRTEQYF

D: TRBD1
J: TRBJ1-2
V: TRBV28
size: .
DNA: TGTGCCAGCAGGATTCCGGGACAGATCTATGGCTACACCTTC
CDR3: CASRIPGQIYGYTF

D: TRBD1
J: TRBJ2-1
V: TRBV4-1
size: .
DNA: TGCGCCACCACACTGAGTCCCGGGACAGGGTCAAATGAGCAGTTCTTC
CDR3: CATTLSPGTGSNEQFF

D: TRBD2
J: TRBJ2-1
V: TRBV7-2
size: .
DNA: TGTGCCAGCAGGCGGGGGGTCAACAATGAGCAGTTCTTC
CDR3: CASRRGVNNEQFF

D: .
J: TRBJ2-1
V: TRBV5-1
size: few
DNA: TGCGCCAGCAGCTTGGAAATGGGTCCCTACAATGAGCAGTTCTTC
CDR3: CASSLEMGPYNEQFF

D: .
J: TRBJ1-2
V: TRBV27
size: .
DNA: TGTGCCAGCAGTTTTTACGGGGGTCGAGATGGCTACACCTTC
CDR3: CASSFYGGRDGYTF

D: .
J: TRBJ1-2
V: TRBV6-5
size: .
DNA: TGTGCCAGCAGACGCGCTATTCTGGAGGGCTACACCTTC
CDR3: CASRRAILEGYTF

D: .
J: TRBJ2-7
V: TRBV11-2
size: once
DNA: TGTGCCAGCAGCTTAACGGGGGGACACGTGGACGAGCAGTACTTC
CDR3: CASSLTGGHVDEQYF

D: .
J: TRBJ2-7
V: TRBV12-3/TRBV12-4
size: .
DNA: TGTGCCAGCAGTTTAGCATTCTCCTACAATGAGCAGTACTTC
CDR3: CASSLAFSYNEQYF

D: .
J: TRBJ2-7
V: TRBV28
size: .
DNA: TGTGCCAGCAGTTCCTATCTCCACGAGCAGTACTTC
CDR3: CASSSYLHEQYF

D: TRBD1
J: TRBJ1-3
V: TRBV10-3
size: .
DNA: TGTGCCACCTCGCCCCAGGGGGGTTCTGCAAGCTCTGGAAACACCATATATTTT
CDR3: CATSPQGGSASSGNTIYF

D: .
J: TRBJ2-5
V: TRBV11-2
size: .
DNA: TGTGCCGGCAGCCATCTAGCGAACCAAGAGACCCAGTACTTC
CDR3: CAGSHLANQETQYF

D: TRBD1
J: TRBJ2-7
V: TRBV6-5
size: .
DNA: TGTGCCAGCAGTTACCGTGGGACAGGAGCCTACGAGCAGTACTTC
CDR3: CASSYRGTGAYEQYF